The 10 T cell receptor beta chains below all came from one sample that was sequenced in a study of blood T cell repertoires in COVID-19. Clones were sequenced by immunoSEQ multiplex PCR, and TCRdb holds only the in-frame ones, with some missing. The data contain more than 300,000 clones, 85% to 90% of them singletons. The specimen was PBMCs or T cells enriched from blood (not recorded which). These receptors all stem from a woman younger than 35 who had recovered from COVID-19.

The rearrangement links TRBV5-1 to TRBJ1-1; possible D gene TRBD1, 5 bases. Per germline, CDR1 SGHRS and CDR2 YFSETQ. V shed 2 bases and J shed 2 bases, with 13 bases lying between them. The CDR3 contains 15 residues. CDR3 in DNA: TGCGCCAGCAGCTTAATCCGGGGGTTAAACACTGAAGCTTTCTTT. Its translation: CASSLIRGLNTEAFF.

CDR3 sequence: CASSLRDRVPYGYTF. DNA for the CDR3: TGTGCCAGCAGCCTCCGGGACAGGGTCCCCTATGGCTACACCTTC. The chain links TRBV5-4 to TRBJ1-2, with TRBD1 matching 9 bases. Germline lookup yields CDR1 SGHNT and CDR2 YYREEE (reference sequence). With 4 bases clipped from V and 4 bases from J, the junction kept 8 bases outside the gene matches. The CDR3 length is 15 residues.

This clone was picked up one time. The chain couples TRBV30 to TRBJ2-7, with TRBD2 as a possible D gene (6 bases). This CDR3 contains 13 residues. The germline V gene has CDR1 GTSNPN and CDR2 SVGIG (reference sequence). V was cut by 4 bases and J by 7 bases, with 17 bases left in between. In DNA form, the CDR3 reads TGTGCCTGGAACCCCAGAACGGCGGGGGAGCAGTACTTC. Amino acid sequence: CAWNPRTAGEQYF.

This chain connects TRBV10-3 to TRBJ2-7; tentative D call: TRBD2 (6 bases). This CDR3 has 12 amino acids. Trimming removed 4 bases at V and 5 bases at J, with 9 bases between. Germline V lookup: CDR1 ENHRY, CDR2 SYGVKD. CDR3 region: CAISGDLHEQYF. CDR3 DNA: TGTGCCATCAGTGGGGACTTGCACGAGCAGTACTTC.

The rearrangement joins TRBV6-2 or TRBV6-3 to TRBJ1-2; D is possibly TRBD1 (6 bases). Germline V gene data show CDR1 as MNHEY and CDR2 as SVGEGT. V shed 2 bases and J shed 0 bases, with 13 bases lying between them. This CDR3 is built from 16 residues. CDR3 protein: CASSYEGRDTNYGYTF. CDR3 in DNA: TGTGCCAGCAGTTACGAAGGAAGGGACACTAACTATGGCTACACCTTC.

The J gene is TRBJ2-6, the V gene TRBV27, with no clear D. The CDR3 has 16 residues. The ends were cut back, 5 bases at V and 0 bases at J, with 11 bases in the middle. The germline gives CDR1 MNHEY, CDR2 SMNVEV (reference sequence). CDR3 bases: TGTGCCAGCAGTCGAACAGTAAACTCTGGGGCCAACGTCCTGACTTTC. It encodes CASSRTVNSGANVLTF.

The rearrangement joins TRBV19 to TRBJ1-3, with D possibly matching TRBD1 (5 bases). The CDR3 has 20 amino acids. Germline V gene lookup returns CDR1 LNHDA and CDR2 SQIVND (reference sequence). V shed 3 bases and J shed 1 base, with 25 bases lying between them. The CDR3 spells CASSIYFPTATADSGNTIYF. CDR3 DNA: TGTGCCAGTAGTATTTATTTCCCGACAGCAACGGCGGATTCTGGAAACACCATATATTTT.

Comments on this clone: The sample has other DNA sequences that encode this CDR3 too. This sequence joins TRBV5-1 and TRBJ1-1; 7 positions match TRBD1. Germline V gene lookup returns CDR1 SGHRS and CDR2 YFSETQ. This CDR3 has 14 residues. Trimming removed 3 bases from V and 1 base from J; junction bases left unmatched: 3. The CDR3 here is CASSSGTANTEAFF. The DNA of the CDR3 is TGCGCCAGCAGCTCGGGGACAGCGAACACTGAAGCTTTCTTT.

The chain has TRBV7-2 and TRBJ1-2; D uncertain. Trimming shortened V by 2 bases and J by 4 bases, and 17 bases separated the two germline ends. There are 16 residues in the CDR3. In germline, CDR1 is SGHTA, CDR2 FQGNSA. CDR3 DNA: TGTGCCAGCAGCTTAAAACCCTTAGCCTCGATCTATGGCTACACCTTC. It translates to CASSLKPLASIYGYTF.

In this sample, this clone turned up once. This rearrangement joins TRBV4-1 to TRBJ2-1; D is uncertain. Trimming shortened V by 0 bases and J by 4 bases, and 4 bases separated the two germline ends. The CDR3 runs 13 residues. The germline V gene has CDR1 MGHRA and CDR2 YSYEKL. The DNA for the CDR3 is TGCGCCAGCAGCCAAGACTATTACAATGAGCAGTTCTTC. Translating gives CASSQDYYNEQFF.